Listed below are T cell receptor beta chains from one sample, sequenced in a study of blood T cell repertoires in COVID-19. Using immunoSEQ multiplex PCR, the repertoire was profiled, and TCRdb retains in-frame clones only, with some absent. Altogether fewer than 250,000 clones are present, roughly 86% being singletons, with the ten largest covering approximately 2.1%. Source material: PBMCs or T cells enriched from blood (not recorded which). These receptors all stem from a woman between 50 and 59 years old who had recovered from COVID-19. CDR3s include the opening cysteine and the closing phenylalanine or tryptophan. The D gene is left open where the match is weak. A clone size is listed for some rows: how often the clone was seen (once, few, many), or a class if it is expanded.

CDR3nt	CDR3aa	abundance	j_gene	v_gene	d_gene
TGTGCCAGCTCTCCCCCCGGGACAGGTATTGGCTACACCTTC	CASSPPGTGIGYTF	.	TRBJ1-2	TRBV18	TRBD1
TGTGCCAGCAGCGTCCCCCGGGACAGGGGGTCCACCGGGGAGCTGTTTTTT	CASSVPRDRGSTGELFF	.	TRBJ2-2	TRBV9	TRBD1
TGTGCCAGTAGTACAAGGGGGAGGGCGGTTGAAGCTTTCTTT	CASSTRGRAVEAFF	.	TRBJ1-1	TRBV19	.
TGTGCCAGCAGCCAAGCCGGGACAGCTAATGAAAAACTGTTTTTT	CASSQAGTANEKLFF	.	TRBJ1-4	TRBV4-2	TRBD1
TGCGCCAGCAGACTCGGGACAGCTACTTACAATGAGCAGTTCTTC	CASRLGTATYNEQFF	.	TRBJ2-1	TRBV5-1	TRBD1
TGTGCCAGCAGCCCGGGACAGGGGGTAATTACTGGAAACACCATATATTTT	CASSPGQGVITGNTIYF	few	TRBJ1-3	TRBV7-3	TRBD1
TGTGCCAGTAGTATAGAGTATAGGCAGGGGGTAATTTTT	CASSIEYRQGVIF	.	TRBJ1-4	TRBV19	TRBD1
TGTGCCAGCAGTGCCCCGGGACTCTACAATGAGCAGTTCTTC	CASSAPGLYNEQFF	.	TRBJ2-1	TRBV6-4	.
TGCGCCAGCAGCCAAGAGGGCGTAATGCTCACAGATACGCAGTATTTT	CASSQEGVMLTDTQYF	.	TRBJ2-3	TRBV4-1	.
TGTGCCTCCTCGCGCTATGGCTACACCTTC	CASSRYGYTF	.	TRBJ1-2	TRBV30	.
TGTGCCAGCAGCCAAGATATCAGGGGCCGTTCCTCCTACGAGCAGTACTTC	CASSQDIRGRSSYEQYF	.	TRBJ2-7	TRBV4-2	.
TGTGCCAGCAGCCAAACTGACAGGGGGAGAGAGCAGTACTTC	CASSQTDRGREQYF	.	TRBJ2-7	TRBV3-1/TRBV3-2	TRBD1
TGTGCCAGCAGTTTATCAGAGGATCAGCCCCAGCATTTT	CASSLSEDQPQHF	.	TRBJ1-5	TRBV12-3/TRBV12-4	.
TGTGCCAGCCAAACCCCACTAGCGCGCAATGAGCAGTTCTTC	CASQTPLARNEQFF	.	TRBJ2-1	TRBV28	TRBD2
TGCGCCAGCAGCTTCAACCAGGGAGGTAGGAATCACGAGCAGTACTTC	CASSFNQGGRNHEQYF	.	TRBJ2-7	TRBV5-1	.
TGTGCCAGCAACTCTCCTGAGCGGGGGTGGAATGAGCAGTTCTTC	CASNSPERGWNEQFF	.	TRBJ2-1	TRBV13	TRBD2
TGTGCCTGGAGTGACCGGCGGGCTGAAGCTTTCTTT	CAWSDRRAEAFF	.	TRBJ1-1	TRBV30	.
TGTGCCAGCAGTTACCCGGGTCCATTAGCGGGACGACGGGACACAGATACGCAGTATTTT	CASSYPGPLAGRRDTDTQYF	.	TRBJ2-3	TRBV6-2/TRBV6-3	TRBD2
TGTGCCAGCAGCTTAGGCCAGGGTTCTGGAAACACCATATATTTT	CASSLGQGSGNTIYF	.	TRBJ1-3	TRBV11-2	.
TGTGCCAGCAGCCCCGGGGGTCCGGTTGGGCAGCCCCAGCATTTT	CASSPGGPVGQPQHF	.	TRBJ1-5	TRBV6-2/TRBV6-3	.
TGTGCCAGCAGCTTGGGGCGGACAGGGACCGCAGATACGCAGTATTTT	CASSLGRTGTADTQYF	.	TRBJ2-3	TRBV5-5	TRBD1
TGTGCCAGCAGTGAAGCAGGACTATCTGGTGAGATAGCTTTCTTT	CASSEAGLSGEIAFF	.	TRBJ1-1	TRBV2	.
TGTGCCAGCAGTTACTCGCCCGCGGGCAGTACTAAGCCCCAGCATTTT	CASSYSPAGSTKPQHF	.	TRBJ1-5	TRBV6-5	.
TGTGCCAGCCTATACTGGGACAGGCTGAACACTGAAGCTTTCTTT	CASLYWDRLNTEAFF	few	TRBJ1-1	TRBV7-2	TRBD1
TGTGCCAGCAGTGAGGGCCACGTCGATCAGCCCCAGCATTTT	CASSEGHVDQPQHF	.	TRBJ1-5	TRBV5-5	.
TGCGCCAGCAGCCAAGATTATTACCGGGGGGGTTACAATGAGCAGTTCTTC	CASSQDYYRGGYNEQFF	.	TRBJ2-1	TRBV4-3	TRBD2
TGTGCCAGTAGTTTTGGGACAGCTCTGAACACTGAAGCTTTCTTT	CASSFGTALNTEAFF	few	TRBJ1-1	TRBV19	TRBD1
TGCGCCAGCAGCTACTCGAGGGACAGCCTACAAGAGACCCAGTACTTC	CASSYSRDSLQETQYF	once	TRBJ2-5	TRBV5-1	TRBD1
TGTGCCAGCAGCTCGCGTAAGTCTGGGGCCAACGTCCTGACTTTC	CASSSRKSGANVLTF	.	TRBJ2-6	TRBV7-2	.
TGTGCCAGCAGCCTCCCCAATCAGAACGAGCAGTACTTC	CASSLPNQNEQYF	.	TRBJ2-7	TRBV27	.
TGTGCCAGCAGTCCACGGGGGGTCAATCAGCCCCAGCATTTT	CASSPRGVNQPQHF	.	TRBJ1-5	TRBV28	.
TGTGCCAGCAGCGAAGACAGCAAAATCTACGAGCAGTACTTC	CASSEDSKIYEQYF	.	TRBJ2-7	TRBV11-3	.
TGTGCCAGCAGTGAATTGTGGTACCGGAGCTCCTATAATTCACCCCTCCACTTT	CASSELWYRSSYNSPLHF	.	TRBJ1-6	TRBV6-1	.